This TCR beta chain derives from a study of preoperative IRX-2 immunotherapy in early breast cancer. Only in-frame clones appear in the TCRdb table, and some are missing; sequencing was by immunoSEQ multiplex PCR. The sample contains more than 20,000 clones, around 72% of which appear only once. This clone has more than one count but fewer than ten. Germline lookup yields CDR1 MNHGY and CDR2 SAAAGT. V lost 10 bases to trimming and J lost 4 bases; unmatched junction nucleotides: 11. There are 14 residues in the CDR3. Treatment in this sample: preoperative locoregional IRX-2 cytokine immunotherapy. The source is a human donor with breast cancer. The source was lymph node tissue, collected after IRX-2 immunotherapy. The gene calls are TRBV6-8 and TRBJ1-2; 8 positions match TRBD1. The CDR3 spells CATNQGARGYGYTF. DNA for the CDR3: TGTGCCACCAATCAGGGGGCGAGGGGCTATGGCTACACCTTC.